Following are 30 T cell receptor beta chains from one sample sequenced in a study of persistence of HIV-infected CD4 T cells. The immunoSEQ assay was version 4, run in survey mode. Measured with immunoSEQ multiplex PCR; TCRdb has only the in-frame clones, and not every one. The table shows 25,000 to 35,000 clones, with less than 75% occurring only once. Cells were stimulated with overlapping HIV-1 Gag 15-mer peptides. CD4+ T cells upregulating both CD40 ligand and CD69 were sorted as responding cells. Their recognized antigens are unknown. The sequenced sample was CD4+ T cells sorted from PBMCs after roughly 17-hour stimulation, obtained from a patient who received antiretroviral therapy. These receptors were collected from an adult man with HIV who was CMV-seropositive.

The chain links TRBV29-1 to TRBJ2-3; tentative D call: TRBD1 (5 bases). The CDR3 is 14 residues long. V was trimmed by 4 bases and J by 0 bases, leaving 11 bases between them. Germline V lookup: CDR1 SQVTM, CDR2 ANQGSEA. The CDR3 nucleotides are TGCAGCGTTGCCACAGGAATCAGCACAGATACGCAGTATTTT. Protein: CSVATGISTDTQYF.

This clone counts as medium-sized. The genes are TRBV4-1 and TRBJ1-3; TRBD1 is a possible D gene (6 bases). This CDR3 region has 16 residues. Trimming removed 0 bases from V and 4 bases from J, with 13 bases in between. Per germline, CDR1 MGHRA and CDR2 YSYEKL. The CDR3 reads CASSQEGRGYGNTIYF. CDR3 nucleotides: TGCGCCAGCAGCCAAGAGGGCAGGGGATACGGAAACACCATATATTTT.

CDR3 amino acids: CASSLDRNGEAFF. CDR3 DNA sequence: TGTGCCAGCTCACTTGACAGGAACGGAGAAGCTTTCTTT. V usage is TRBV18 and J usage is TRBJ1-1, with D perhaps matching TRBD1 (6 bases). Trimming pared 4 bases from V and 8 bases from J, leaving 14 bases between. The CDR3 contains 13 residues. Germline V lookup: CDR1 KGHSH, CDR2 LQKENI.

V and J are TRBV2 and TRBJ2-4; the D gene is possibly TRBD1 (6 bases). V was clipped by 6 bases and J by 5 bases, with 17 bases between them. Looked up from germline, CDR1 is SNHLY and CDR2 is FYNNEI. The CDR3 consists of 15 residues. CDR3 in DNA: TGTGCCAGCAGCCACTCACAGGGTGTAGAAAACATTCAGTACTTC. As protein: CASSHSQGVENIQYF.

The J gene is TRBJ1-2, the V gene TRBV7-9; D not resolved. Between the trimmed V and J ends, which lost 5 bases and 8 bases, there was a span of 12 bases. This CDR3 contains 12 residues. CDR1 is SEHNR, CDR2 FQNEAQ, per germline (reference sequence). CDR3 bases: TGTGCCAGCAGCCCCGGGTCTTTGGGCTACACCTTC. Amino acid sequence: CASSPGSLGYTF.

CDR3 region: CATTGQPGANVLTF. CDR3 nucleotide sequence: TGTGCCACCACAGGGCAACCTGGGGCCAACGTCCTGACTTTC. This chain links TRBV2 with TRBJ2-6; weak D call: TRBD1 (6 bases). The V and J ends lost 10 bases and 2 bases respectively, with 12 bases between them. The germline CDR1 and CDR2 sequences are SNHLY and FYNNEI. The length of the CDR3 is 14 residues.

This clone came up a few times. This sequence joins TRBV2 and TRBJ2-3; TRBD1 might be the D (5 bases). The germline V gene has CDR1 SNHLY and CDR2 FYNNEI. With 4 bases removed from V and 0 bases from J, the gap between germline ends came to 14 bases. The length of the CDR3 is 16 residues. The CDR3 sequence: CASSGQLPTSTDTQYF. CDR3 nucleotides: TGTGCCAGCAGTGGACAGCTCCCTACTAGCACAGATACGCAGTATTTT.

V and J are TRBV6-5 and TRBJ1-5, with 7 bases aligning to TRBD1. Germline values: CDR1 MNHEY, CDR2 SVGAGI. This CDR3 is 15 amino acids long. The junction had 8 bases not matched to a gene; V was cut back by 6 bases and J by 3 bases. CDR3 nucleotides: TGTGCCAGCAGACCTACAGGGGACCACAATCAGCCCCAGCATTTT. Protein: CASRPTGDHNQPQHF.

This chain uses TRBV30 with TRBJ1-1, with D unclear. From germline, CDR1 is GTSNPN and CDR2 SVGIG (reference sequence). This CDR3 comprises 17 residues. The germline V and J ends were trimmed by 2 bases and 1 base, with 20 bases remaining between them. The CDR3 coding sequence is TGTGCCTGGAGTAGACCAAAAGCCTGGGCCCAGAACACTGAAGCTTTCTTT. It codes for CAWSRPKAWAQNTEAFF.

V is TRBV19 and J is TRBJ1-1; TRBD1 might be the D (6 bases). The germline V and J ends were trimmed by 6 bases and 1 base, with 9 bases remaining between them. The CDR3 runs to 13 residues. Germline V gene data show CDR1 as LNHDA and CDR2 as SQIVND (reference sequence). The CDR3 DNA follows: TGTGCCAGTAGCTCGGACAGGAACACTGAAGCTTTCTTT. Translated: CASSSDRNTEAFF.

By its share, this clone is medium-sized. The CDR3 DNA follows: TGCAGCGTTCAAACGGGGGGTATACAGACTGAAGCTTTCTTT. As protein: CSVQTGGIQTEAFF. The chain is built from TRBV29-1 and TRBJ1-1; D is perhaps TRBD1 (5 bases). In germline, CDR1 is SQVTM, CDR2 ANQGSEA. The V gene lost 5 bases and the J gene lost 5 bases, with 18 bases spanning the gap. The CDR3 length is 14 residues.

The CDR3 sequence is CASSLHAGDYKLYEQYF. The CDR3 nucleotides read TGTGCCAGCAGCCTACACGCGGGGGACTACAAACTCTACGAGCAGTACTTC. V is TRBV5-8 and J is TRBJ2-7; 7 positions agree with TRBD2. This CDR3 has 17 residues. Germline assignment: CDR1 SGHTS and CDR2 YDEGEE. Trimming took 4 bases from V and 3 from J; bases not matched to a gene: 16.

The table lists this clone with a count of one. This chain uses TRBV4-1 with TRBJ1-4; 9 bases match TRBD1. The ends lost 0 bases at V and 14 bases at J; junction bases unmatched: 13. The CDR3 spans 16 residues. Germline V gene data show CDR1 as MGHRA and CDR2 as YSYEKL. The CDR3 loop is CASSQDQGGTGSGLFF. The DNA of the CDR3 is TGCGCCAGCAGCCAAGATCAAGGTGGGACAGGGAGTGGGCTGTTTTTT.

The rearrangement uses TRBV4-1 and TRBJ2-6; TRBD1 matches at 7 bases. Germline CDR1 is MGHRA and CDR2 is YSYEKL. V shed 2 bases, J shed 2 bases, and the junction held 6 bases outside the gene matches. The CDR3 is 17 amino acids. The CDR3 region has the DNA TGCGCCAGCAGCCAATCTGAACAGGGGACTGGGGCCAACGTCCTGACTTTC. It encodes CASSQSEQGTGANVLTF.

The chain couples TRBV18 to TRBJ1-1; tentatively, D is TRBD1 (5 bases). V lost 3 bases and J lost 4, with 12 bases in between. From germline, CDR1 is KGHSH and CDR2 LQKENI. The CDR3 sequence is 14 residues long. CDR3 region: CASSPFDSFTEAFF. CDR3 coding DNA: TGTGCCAGCTCACCCTTTGACAGTTTCACTGAAGCTTTCTTT.

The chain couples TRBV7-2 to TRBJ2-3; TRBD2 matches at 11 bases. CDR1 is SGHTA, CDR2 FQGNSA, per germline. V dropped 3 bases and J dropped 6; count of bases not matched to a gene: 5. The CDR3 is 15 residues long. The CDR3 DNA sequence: TGTGCCAGCAGCTTGAGGGCTAGCGGGGGGGATACGCAGTATTTT. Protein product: CASSLRASGGDTQYF.

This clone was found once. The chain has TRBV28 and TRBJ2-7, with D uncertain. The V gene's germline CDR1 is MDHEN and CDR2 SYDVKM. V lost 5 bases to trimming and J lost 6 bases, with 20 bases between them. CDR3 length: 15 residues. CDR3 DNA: TGTGCCAGCAGTCTCTACCCCGGATTCGAGTCCGAGCAGTACTTC. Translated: CASSLYPGFESEQYF.

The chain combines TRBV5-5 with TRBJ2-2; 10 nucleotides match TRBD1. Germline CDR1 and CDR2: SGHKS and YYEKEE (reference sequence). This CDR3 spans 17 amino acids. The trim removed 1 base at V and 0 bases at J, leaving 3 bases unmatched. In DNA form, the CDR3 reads TGTGCCAGCAGCTTGACCGGACAGGGGGCGAACACCGGGGAGCTGTTTTTT. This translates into CASSLTGQGANTGELFF.

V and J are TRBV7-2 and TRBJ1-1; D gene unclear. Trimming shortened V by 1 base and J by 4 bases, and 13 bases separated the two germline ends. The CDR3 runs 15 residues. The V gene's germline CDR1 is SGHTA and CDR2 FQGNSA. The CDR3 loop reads CASSLVRGGGTEAFF. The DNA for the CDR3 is TGTGCCAGCAGCTTAGTTCGGGGAGGTGGCACTGAAGCTTTCTTT.

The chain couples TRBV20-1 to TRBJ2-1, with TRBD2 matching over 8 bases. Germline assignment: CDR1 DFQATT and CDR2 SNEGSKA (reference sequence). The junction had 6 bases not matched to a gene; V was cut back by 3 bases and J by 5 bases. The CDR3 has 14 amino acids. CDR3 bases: TGCAGTGCTAGTCTCGGGGGGGTCCACAATGAGCAGTTCTTC. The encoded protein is CSASLGGVHNEQFF.

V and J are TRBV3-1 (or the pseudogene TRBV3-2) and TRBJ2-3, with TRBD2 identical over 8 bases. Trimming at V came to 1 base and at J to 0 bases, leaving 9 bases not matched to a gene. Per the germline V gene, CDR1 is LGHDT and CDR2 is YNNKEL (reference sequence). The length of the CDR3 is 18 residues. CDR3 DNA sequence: TGTGCCAGCAGCCAAGGGAAAGGCGGGGGGTCGAGCACAGATACGCAGTATTTT. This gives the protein CASSQGKGGGSSTDTQYF.

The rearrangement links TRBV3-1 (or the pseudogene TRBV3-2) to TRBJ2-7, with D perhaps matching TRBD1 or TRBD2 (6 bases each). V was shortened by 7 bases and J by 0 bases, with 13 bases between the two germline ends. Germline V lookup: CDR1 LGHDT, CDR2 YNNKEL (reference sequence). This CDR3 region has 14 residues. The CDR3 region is CASKPGATSYEQYF. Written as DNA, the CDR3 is TGTGCCAGCAAGCCGGGGGCTACCTCCTACGAGCAGTACTTC.

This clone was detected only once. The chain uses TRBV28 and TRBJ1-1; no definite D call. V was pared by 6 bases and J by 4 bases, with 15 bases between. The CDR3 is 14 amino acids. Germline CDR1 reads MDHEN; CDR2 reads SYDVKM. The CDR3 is CASRRTAGRTEAFF. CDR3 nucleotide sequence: TGTGCCAGCAGGCGGACGGCTGGACGCACTGAAGCTTTCTTT.

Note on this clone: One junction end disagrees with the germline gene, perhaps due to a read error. The CDR3 coding sequence is TGTGCCAGCAGGGCCAGGACAGGGGCCCTTTTT. As protein: CASRARTGALF. This chain uses TRBV12-3 or TRBV12-4 with TRBJ1-3; 9 bases align to TRBD1. This CDR3 contains 11 residues.

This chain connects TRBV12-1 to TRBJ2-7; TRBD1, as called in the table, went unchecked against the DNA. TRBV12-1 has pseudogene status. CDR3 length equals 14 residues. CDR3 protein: CASSLGQGPYEQYF. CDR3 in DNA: TGTGCCAGCAGCTTGGGACAGGGGCCCTACGAGCAGTACTTC.

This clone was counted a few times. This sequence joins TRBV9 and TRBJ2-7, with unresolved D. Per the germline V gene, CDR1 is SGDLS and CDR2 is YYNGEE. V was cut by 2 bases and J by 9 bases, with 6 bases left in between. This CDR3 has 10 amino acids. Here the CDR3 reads CASSVSGQYF. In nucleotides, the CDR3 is TGTGCCAGCAGCGTTTCGGGGCAGTACTTC.

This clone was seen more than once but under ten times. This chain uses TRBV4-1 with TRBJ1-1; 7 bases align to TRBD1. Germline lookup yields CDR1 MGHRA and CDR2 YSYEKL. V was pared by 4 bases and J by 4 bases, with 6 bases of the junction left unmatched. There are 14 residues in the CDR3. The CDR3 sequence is CASSPTGMGTEAFF. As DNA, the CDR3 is TGCGCCAGCAGCCCGACAGGGATGGGCACTGAAGCTTTCTTT.

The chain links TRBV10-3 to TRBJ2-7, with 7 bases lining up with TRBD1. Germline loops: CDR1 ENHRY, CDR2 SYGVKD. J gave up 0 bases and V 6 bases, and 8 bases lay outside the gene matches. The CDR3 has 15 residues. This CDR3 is CAISKGTDASYEQYF. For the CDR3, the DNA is TGTGCCATCAGCAAAGGGACAGATGCCTCCTACGAGCAGTACTTC.

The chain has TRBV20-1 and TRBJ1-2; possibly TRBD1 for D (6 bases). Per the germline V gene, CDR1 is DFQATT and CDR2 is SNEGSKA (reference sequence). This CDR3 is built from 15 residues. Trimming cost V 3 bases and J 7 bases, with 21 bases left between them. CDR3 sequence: CSASKQGGVASGYTF. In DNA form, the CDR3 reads TGCAGTGCTAGTAAACAGGGAGGGGTTGCGAGTGGCTACACCTTC.

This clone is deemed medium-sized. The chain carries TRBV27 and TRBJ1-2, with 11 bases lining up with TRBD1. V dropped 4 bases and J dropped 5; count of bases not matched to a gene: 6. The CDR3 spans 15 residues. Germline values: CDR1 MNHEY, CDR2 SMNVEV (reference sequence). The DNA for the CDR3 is TGTGCCAGCAGTTCCCTCGGACAGGGGGCATATGGCTACACCTTC. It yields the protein CASSSLGQGAYGYTF.